This T cell receptor (beta chain) is from a study of beta chain features in type 1 diabetes. The authors took one heparinised blood draw, averaging about 120 mL, from each donor. Of the isolated RNA, all was reverse transcribed, and so the sequenced material was expressed TCRB transcripts. The read count averaged approximately 3.3 million across naive, central memory and regulatory T cell samples. Only in-frame clones appear in the TCRdb table, and some are missing; sequencing was by immunoSEQ multiplex PCR. The sample contains hundreds of thousands of clones, roughly an eighth of which appear only once. Germline lookup yields CDR1 SGHDN and CDR2 FVKESK. The junction had 3 bases not matched to a gene; V was cut back by 5 bases and J by 4 bases. CDR3 size: 13 residues.

Source material: naive CD4+ T cells from blood. The chain is built from TRBV14 and TRBJ1-1; 8 bases map to TRBD1. The TCR originated in a woman between 18 and 29 years old in good health. The CDR3 DNA sequence: TGTGCCAGCAGCTTCGACAGGGGCACTGAAGCTTTCTTT. Protein product: CASSFDRGTEAFF.